The 30 T cell receptor beta chains below come from one sample, sequenced in a study of blood T cell repertoires in COVID-19. Method: immunoSEQ multiplex PCR; TCRdb's copy keeps in-frame clones and lacks some. Here the sample spans about 8,000 clones, 84% being singletons. Sequenced: peripheral blood. These receptors all come from a human donor in a cohort sampled during active COVID-19.

The chain recombines TRBV27 with TRBJ1-6; TRBD1 matches at 7 bases. The J segment lost 13 bases and the V segment lost 6 bases, leaving 15 bases of the junction unmatched. The germline CDR1 and CDR2 sequences are MNHEY and SMNVEV (reference sequence). This CDR3 region has 15 residues. CDR3 in amino acids: CASRQGVSLGWPLHF. The CDR3 DNA is TGTGCCAGCAGGCAGGGGGTCTCGCTAGGATGGCCCCTCCACTTT.

The V and J genes are TRBV5-5 and TRBJ2-4; 8 nucleotides align to TRBD1. Germline CDR1 is SGHKS and CDR2 is YYEKEE (reference sequence). The CDR3 is made up of 15 amino acids. Unmatched junction bases numbered 10, after V lost 3 bases and J lost 8 bases. DNA for the CDR3: TGTGCCAGCAGCTGGACCGGGACAGGTGAGGACATTCAGTACTTC. Amino acid sequence: CASSWTGTGEDIQYF.

This chain uses TRBV18 with TRBJ1-3; tentative D call: TRBD1 (6 bases). The CDR3 loop spans 15 amino acids. V lost 3 bases and J lost 0, with 9 bases in between. Germline V lookup: CDR1 KGHSH, CDR2 LQKENI. The CDR3 sequence is CASSPRGASGNTIYF. DNA for the CDR3: TGTGCCAGCTCACCCCGGGGGGCCTCTGGAAACACCATATATTTT.

The chain recombines TRBV4-3 with TRBJ2-7, with a tentative D call TRBD2 (5 bases). V lost 0 bases and J 0 bases, leaving 12 bases between the germline ends. This CDR3 contains 16 residues. Germline V gene data show CDR1 as LGHNA and CDR2 as YSLEER. CDR3 in DNA: TGCGCCAGCAGCCAAGAACCCCCAGGAGGCTCCTACGAGCAGTACTTC. Translating gives CASSQEPPGGSYEQYF.

J is TRBJ1-1 and V is TRBV19; D perhaps matches TRBD1 (5 bases). The CDR3 runs to 14 residues. The ends were cut back, 5 bases at V and 7 bases at J, with 17 bases in the middle. Germline assignment: CDR1 LNHDA and CDR2 SQIVND (reference sequence). The CDR3 region is CASSQAGERGEAFF. CDR3 nucleotide sequence: TGTGCCAGTAGTCAGGCGGGGGAAAGGGGTGAAGCTTTCTTT.

The chain carries TRBV5-6 and TRBJ1-1; D not resolved. Germline CDR1 SGHDT, CDR2 YYEEEE. This CDR3 spans 13 amino acids. V gave up 2 bases and J gave up 4 bases, with 9 bases separating them. CDR3: CASSFGGGTEAFF. The CDR3 nucleotides read TGTGCCAGCAGCTTTGGAGGCGGCACTGAAGCTTTCTTT.

The table lists this clone with a few counts. The chain joins TRBV4-2 to TRBJ1-5; 8 bases fit TRBD1. Germline V gene lookup returns CDR1 LGHNA and CDR2 YNFKEQ. The CDR3 is 14 amino acids. Trimming took 4 bases from V and 4 from J; bases not matched to a gene: 3. The CDR3 loop is CASSPGQGNQPQHF. In DNA form, the CDR3 reads TGTGCCAGCAGCCCCGGACAGGGTAATCAGCCCCAGCATTTT.

This chain links TRBV19 with TRBJ1-2, with D perhaps matching TRBD1 (5 bases). V lost 11 bases and J 0 bases, leaving 16 bases between the germline ends. The CDR3 is 14 residues long. The V gene's germline CDR1 is LNHDA and CDR2 SQIVND (reference sequence). CDR3: CASAGGDSNYGYTF. Written as DNA, the CDR3 is TGTGCCTCCGCCGGGGGGGATTCTAACTATGGCTACACCTTC.

V and J are TRBV19 and TRBJ1-3; D not resolved. Trimming left V 6 bases short and J 0 bases short, with 9 bases between. Per the germline V gene, CDR1 is LNHDA and CDR2 is SQIVND (reference sequence). The CDR3 is 14 residues long. CDR3 sequence (DNA): TGTGCCAGTAGGATATCTATCTCTGGAAACACCATATATTTT. This gives the protein CASRISISGNTIYF. The variable domain in full, completed from reference TRBV19 and TRBJ1-3, reads DGGITQSPKYLFRKEGQNVTLSCEQNLNHDAMYWYRQDPGQGLRLIYYSQIVNDFQKGDIAEGYSVSREKKESFPLTVTSAQKNPTAFYLCASRISISGNTIYFGEGSWLTVV.

The V call is TRBV19, the J call TRBJ2-5; weak D call: TRBD1 (5 bases). Germline lookup yields CDR1 LNHDA and CDR2 SQIVND (reference sequence). V gave up 6 bases and J gave up 5 bases, with 16 bases separating them. This CDR3 comprises 14 residues. The CDR3 bases are TGTGCCAGTAGAAGAAGGGGCGTTCGGGAGACCCAGTACTTC. It encodes CASRRRGVRETQYF.

This clone was seen only once. The chain uses TRBV7-2 and TRBJ2-1; D not certain. The V gene lost 2 bases and the J gene lost 6 bases, with 5 bases spanning the gap. The CDR3 runs 12 residues. The germline V gene has CDR1 SGHTA and CDR2 FQGNSA. DNA for the CDR3: TGTGCCAGCAGCTTATCGGGCAATGAGCAGTTCTTC. It encodes CASSLSGNEQFF. Based on the CDR3 plus reference TRBV7-2 and TRBJ2-1, the full variable domain is GAGVSQSPSNKVTEKGKDVELRCDPISGHTALYWYRQSLGQGLEFLIYFQGNSAPDKSGLPSDRFSAERTGGSVSTLTIQRTQQEDSAVYLCASSLSGNEQFFGPGTRLTVL.

CDR3 sequence reads: CASSQATSGGASQETQYF. DNA for the CDR3: TGCGCCAGCAGCCAGGCTACTAGCGGGGGGGCCTCCCAAGAGACCCAGTACTTC. The chain couples TRBV4-3 to TRBJ2-5; 13 nucleotides line up with TRBD2. This CDR3 is 18 amino acids long. Trimming cost V 3 bases and J 1 base; bases outside gene matches: 8. The germline CDR1 and CDR2 sequences are LGHNA and YSLEER.

As to this clone: A read error may account for a junction end that differs from germline. The rearrangement links TRBV28 to TRBJ1-1; tentatively, D is TRBD1 (5 bases). The V gene's germline CDR1 is MDHEN and CDR2 SYDVKM. CDR3 length: 13 amino acids. The CDR3 spells CASKIQVNNEAFF. Written as DNA, the CDR3 is TGTGCCAGCAAGATACAGGTAAACAATGAAGCTTTCTTT.

The chain couples TRBV11-2 to TRBJ1-6; 8 bases agree with TRBD1. This CDR3 has 16 residues. The V gene's germline CDR1 is SGHAT and CDR2 FQNNGV. Trimming took 1 base from V and 9 from J; bases not matched to a gene: 8. This CDR3 is CASSLGSGGITSPLHF. CDR3 bases: TGTGCCAGCAGCTTAGGATCAGGGGGCATAACTTCACCCCTCCACTTT.

The chain combines TRBV7-9 with TRBJ1-2; TRBD1 aligns across 7 bases. Germline CDR1 is SEHNR and CDR2 is FQNEAQ (reference sequence). V lost 8 bases, J lost 6 bases, and 15 bases stayed unmatched. This CDR3 has 15 residues. This chain's CDR3 is CASGFTDRASDGYTF. DNA for the CDR3: TGTGCCAGCGGGTTTACAGACAGGGCAAGCGATGGCTACACCTTC.

The chain is built from TRBV11-3 and TRBJ2-3; 14 bases are a match to TRBD2. Trimming cost V 5 bases and J 0 bases; bases outside gene matches: 7. Germline V gene lookup returns CDR1 SGHNT and CDR2 YENEEA. CDR3 length: 18 amino acids. In DNA form, the CDR3 reads TGTGCCAGCAGCGCCGGACTAGCGGGGGGTTTTAGCACAGATACGCAGTATTTT. Its translation: CASSAGLAGGFSTDTQYF.

This clone appeared a single time. The J gene is TRBJ2-7, the V gene TRBV27, with 9 bases that match TRBD1. The length of the CDR3 is 14 residues. V trimming: 1 base; J trimming: 2 bases; junction bases outside the gene matches: 0. The germline CDR1 and CDR2 sequences are MNHEY and SMNVEV (reference sequence). The DNA of the CDR3 is TGTGCCAGCAGTTTATGGACAGGGGCCTACGAGCAGTACTTC. Translation: CASSLWTGAYEQYF.

The DNA for the CDR3 is TGTGCCAGCAGAAGCCTTTTGTATAGCAATCAGCCCCAGCATTTT. Translated: CASRSLLYSNQPQHF. The genes are TRBV28 and TRBJ1-5, with unresolved D. CDR1 MDHEN and CDR2 SYDVKM come from the germline V gene. Trimming shortened V by 6 bases and J by 0 bases, and 12 bases separated the two germline ends. The CDR3 has 15 residues. The whole variable domain, filled in from reference TRBV28 and TRBJ1-5, reads DVKVTQSSRYLVKRTGEKVFLECVQDMDHENMFWYRQDPGLGLRLIYFSYDVKMKEKGDIPEGYSVSREKKERFSLILESASTNQTSMYLCASRSLLYSNQPQHFGDGTRLSIL.

This clone is medium-sized within its sample. The V gene is TRBV6-4, the J gene TRBJ2-3; D may be TRBD2 (5 bases). The CDR3 length is 14 residues. Looked up from germline, CDR1 is MRHNA and CDR2 is SNTAGT. Trimming stripped 2 bases from V and 1 base from J, with 7 bases between. The CDR3 region is CASSDDGGTDTQYF. The CDR3 DNA is TGTGCCAGCAGTGACGACGGGGGCACAGATACGCAGTATTTT.

This chain links TRBV7-6 with TRBJ1-1, with D tentatively TRBD1 (5 bases). V was clipped by 4 bases and J by 4 bases, with 16 bases between them. Germline CDR1 and CDR2: SGHVS and FNYEAQ. The CDR3 is made up of 15 amino acids. CDR3 loop: CASSWMKGQGTEAFF. CDR3 DNA: TGTGCCAGCAGCTGGATGAAGGGGCAGGGCACTGAAGCTTTCTTT.

The chain has TRBV7-9 and TRBJ1-2; no clear D gene. V lost 1 base to trimming and J lost 7 bases, with 13 bases between them. The CDR3 has 14 residues. Germline V gene data show CDR1 as SEHNR and CDR2 as FQNEAQ (reference sequence). The CDR3, as DNA: TGTGCCAGCAGCTTAGGATTTGAGGGAAGTGGCTACACCTTC. Translated: CASSLGFEGSGYTF.

The rearrangement links TRBV4-1 to TRBJ2-7; TRBD1 agrees at 8 bases. This CDR3 contains 16 residues. Germline V gives CDR1 MGHRA, CDR2 YSYEKL. The V and J ends lost 4 bases and 0 bases, in that order; junction bases with no gene match: 8. The CDR3 nucleotides are TGCGCCAGCAGCCCGGGGACAGGACCCCTCTCCTACGAGCAGTACTTC. Encoded protein: CASSPGTGPLSYEQYF.

The V gene is TRBV7-6, the J gene TRBJ2-2; D unresolved. The CDR3 sequence is 16 residues long. Between the trimmed V and J ends, which lost 1 base and 0 bases, there was a span of 9 bases. CDR1 is SGHVS, CDR2 FNYEAQ, per germline. The CDR3 here is CASSLDTIANTGELFF. CDR3 bases: TGTGCCAGCAGCTTAGATACGATAGCGAACACCGGGGAGCTGTTTTTT. The full variable domain, rest sourced from reference TRBV7-6 and TRBJ2-2, is GAGVSQSPRYKVTKRGQDVALRCDPISGHVSLYWYRQALGQGPEFLTYFNYEAQQDKSGLPNDRFSAERPEGSISTLTIQRTEQRDSAMYRCASSLDTIANTGELFFGEGSRLTVL.

The chain joins TRBV19 to TRBJ2-1; tentatively, D is TRBD1 (6 bases). Trimming stripped 1 base from V and 6 bases from J, with 13 bases between. There are 15 residues in the CDR3. CDR1 and CDR2 from the germline V gene are LNHDA and SQIVND (reference sequence). The CDR3 loop reads CASSIGGHRFNEQFF. CDR3 DNA: TGTGCCAGTAGTATAGGGGGGCACAGATTCAATGAGCAGTTCTTC.

The chain recombines TRBV7-9 with TRBJ1-3; possible D gene TRBD1, 5 bases. The germline V and J ends were trimmed by 0 bases and 4 bases, with 13 bases remaining between them. The CDR3 extends over 16 amino acids. Germline-derived CDR1 and CDR2 are SEHNR and FQNEAQ (reference sequence). CDR3 DNA: TGTGCCAGCAGCTTAGCGCAATCAGGGAGGGGAAACACCATATATTTT. This codes for CASSLAQSGRGNTIYF.

The chain employs TRBV6-5 and TRBJ1-6; the D gene is possibly TRBD1 (5 bases). The germline gives CDR1 MNHEY, CDR2 SVGAGI. With 2 bases removed from V and 10 bases from J, the gap between germline ends came to 12 bases. The CDR3 spans 14 residues. The CDR3 DNA reads as TGTGCCAGCAGTTACAGCTTGGACAACTCACCCCTCCACTTT. This sequence encodes CASSYSLDNSPLHF.

The chain has TRBV7-2 and TRBJ2-7, with 13 nucleotides matching TRBD2. Germline lookup yields CDR1 SGHTA and CDR2 FQGNSA. CDR3 size: 16 residues. The ends lost 1 base at V and 3 bases at J; junction bases unmatched: 3. In DNA form, the CDR3 reads TGTGCCAGCAGCTTAGGGACTAGCGGGAGTGGCTACGAGCAGTACGTC. It encodes CASSLGTSGSGYEQYV.

V gene TRBV30 combines with J gene TRBJ2-1, with D tentatively TRBD2 (6 bases). V dropped 4 bases and J dropped 0 bases, with 16 bases sitting between them. This CDR3 spans 16 amino acids. Germline V gene lookup returns CDR1 GTSNPN and CDR2 SVGIG (reference sequence). CDR3 sequence (DNA): TGTGCCTGGACTCCTGGGACGGGAGTCTCCTACAATGAGCAGTTCTTC. It specifies CAWTPGTGVSYNEQFF.

V is TRBV6-4 and J is TRBJ2-6; 9 nucleotides match TRBD1. This CDR3 region has 17 residues. Germline V gene sequence: CDR1 MRHNA, CDR2 SNTAGT. The V segment lost 2 bases and the J segment 0 bases; nucleotides outside the gene matches: 2. CDR3 in DNA: TGTGCCAGCAGTGACGAGGGACAGGGCTCTGGGGCCAACGTCCTGACTTTC. Amino acid sequence: CASSDEGQGSGANVLTF.

This rearrangement joins TRBV27 to TRBJ1-1, with D possibly being TRBD1 (5 bases). Trimming stripped 6 bases from V and 0 bases from J, with 11 bases between. The CDR3 has 14 amino acids. Germline V gene sequence: CDR1 MNHEY, CDR2 SMNVEV (reference sequence). The DNA for the CDR3 is TGTGCCAGCAGATTAACAGGTATGAACACTGAAGCTTTCTTT. It specifies CASRLTGMNTEAFF.